The 24 T cell receptor beta chains below all came from one sample that was sequenced in a study of blood T cell repertoires in COVID-19 (dated by TCRdb to the early 2020s). Libraries were constructed by the immunoSEQ multiplex PCR assay. Imported from immuneACCESS, the table was reduced by TCRdb to in-frame sequences with V and J called. These copies leave out some clones; in studies compared against another copy, an unresolved V gene accounts for under half, and the cause of the remainder is not known. This sample lists roughly 240,000 clones; approximately 89% were detected once. Of the sample, about 2.3% is held by the ten largest clones. The sequencing sample was made of PBMCs or T cells enriched from blood (not recorded which). The receptors were gathered from a woman aged 40 to 55 with acute COVID-19.

The V call is TRBV24-1, the J call TRBJ2-4; TRBD1 matches 8 bases. CDR1 and CDR2 from the germline V gene are KGHDR and SFDVKD. The J segment lost 0 bases and the V segment lost 4 bases, leaving 13 bases of the junction unmatched. The CDR3 totals 19 residues. CDR3 protein: CATSELLPGTGLAKNIQYF. CDR3 DNA: TGTGCCACCAGTGAACTGTTGCCCGGGACAGGCCTAGCCAAAAACATTCAGTACTTC.

In its sample, this clone was seen once. The chain is built from TRBV18 and TRBJ1-1; 10 bases map to TRBD1. The CDR3 contains 16 residues. The germline V gene encodes CDR1 KGHSH and CDR2 LQKENI. V shed 2 bases and J 1 base; nucleotides not matched to a gene: 4. The CDR3 reads CASSPGTGATNTEAFF. CDR3 DNA: TGTGCCAGCTCACCAGGGACAGGGGCGACGAACACTGAAGCTTTCTTT.

In this sample, this clone turned up once. The chain links TRBV2 to TRBJ1-2; 8 bases line up with TRBD1. Germline V lookup: CDR1 SNHLY, CDR2 FYNNEI. The V and J ends lost 5 bases and 3 bases, in that order; junction bases with no gene match: 5. The CDR3 is made up of 14 amino acids. This CDR3 reads CASSKQGDYYGYTF. The CDR3 DNA reads as TGTGCCAGCAGTAAACAGGGGGACTACTATGGCTACACCTTC.

The J gene is TRBJ1-6, the V gene TRBV6-5; the D is unclear. In germline, CDR1 is MNHEY, CDR2 SVGAGI. Between the trimmed V and J ends, which lost 6 bases and 8 bases, there was a span of 11 bases. This CDR3 region has 13 residues. The CDR3 DNA reads as TGTGCCAGCAGGGAGGTTAGAGATTCACCCCTCCACTTT. Amino acid sequence: CASREVRDSPLHF.

This clone has a single count. This chain links TRBV4-3 with TRBJ1-2; D uncertain. The ends were cut back, 0 bases at V and 4 bases at J, with 15 bases in the middle. Germline loops: CDR1 LGHNA, CDR2 YSLEER. This CDR3 comprises 16 residues. CDR3 sequence (DNA): TGCGCCAGCAGCCAAGATGCCAGAGAGGGTTCCTATGGCTACACCTTC. The encoded protein is CASSQDAREGSYGYTF.

This chain joins TRBV3-1 (or the pseudogene TRBV3-2) and TRBJ2-5, with no clear D. Germline assignment: CDR1 LGHDT and CDR2 YNNKEL (reference sequence). V gave up 4 bases and J gave up 6 bases, with 12 bases separating them. The CDR3 contains 13 residues. The CDR3 sequence is CASSPRVGKTQYF. For the CDR3, the DNA is TGTGCCAGCAGCCCAAGAGTCGGTAAGACCCAGTACTTC.

V usage is TRBV4-1 and J usage is TRBJ2-7; TRBD1 matches at 7 bases. Per the germline V gene, CDR1 is MGHRA and CDR2 is YSYEKL. The CDR3 has 15 residues. Germline trimming cut 1 base from V and 2 bases from J; bases unmatched to any gene: 5. The CDR3 DNA sequence: TGCGCCAGCAGCCAAGTACAGGGGTCCCCCTACGAGCAGTACTTC. Its protein is CASSQVQGSPYEQYF.

V usage is TRBV4-3 and J usage is TRBJ1-4, with TRBD1 matching 8 bases. The trim removed 3 bases at V and 8 bases at J, leaving 5 bases unmatched. Germline V gives CDR1 LGHNA, CDR2 YSLEER. The CDR3 is 14 residues long. The CDR3 DNA sequence: TGCGCCAGCAGCCAGGACAGGGTGCGGGAAAAACTGTTTTTT. It codes for CASSQDRVREKLFF.

This chain links TRBV5-6 with TRBJ2-7, with 8 bases that match TRBD1. Germline values: CDR1 SGHDT, CDR2 YYEEEE. This CDR3 is built from 14 residues. The junction had 9 bases not matched to a gene; V was cut back by 4 bases and J by 6 bases. The CDR3 sequence is CASSIAQGVGEQYV. In DNA form, the CDR3 reads TGTGCCAGCAGCATTGCACAGGGGGTTGGCGAGCAGTACGTC.

The chain employs TRBV5-4 and TRBJ2-7; 8 nucleotides align to TRBD1. The CDR3 spans 15 residues. From germline, CDR1 is SGHNT and CDR2 YYREEE (reference sequence). J lost 2 bases, V lost 0 bases, and 4 bases had no gene match. CDR3 residues: CASSLGTGTAYEQYV. The CDR3 region has the DNA TGTGCCAGCAGCTTGGGGACAGGGACAGCCTACGAGCAGTACGTC.

This clone was counted a few times. This rearrangement joins TRBV19 to TRBJ1-2, with unresolved D. CDR3 length: 14 amino acids. V was pared by 5 bases and J by 3 bases, with 13 bases between. Germline loops: CDR1 LNHDA, CDR2 SQIVND (reference sequence). CDR3 loop: CASSSNQVYYGYTF. The CDR3 DNA is TGTGCCAGTAGTTCAAACCAGGTATACTATGGCTACACCTTC.

V and J are TRBV7-9 and TRBJ2-6, with 9 bases lining up with TRBD2. Per the germline V gene, CDR1 is SEHNR and CDR2 is FQNEAQ (reference sequence). The CDR3 is 17 amino acids. With 4 bases clipped from V and 0 bases from J, the junction kept 4 bases outside the gene matches. The CDR3 is CASSSGTSNSGANVLTF. The CDR3 coding sequence is TGTGCCAGCAGCTCCGGGACTAGCAACTCTGGGGCCAACGTCCTGACTTTC.

The count of this clone is one. The V and J genes are TRBV6-5 and TRBJ1-4, with D perhaps matching TRBD1 (6 bases). Germline assignment: CDR1 MNHEY and CDR2 SVGAGI. CDR3 length: 14 amino acids. V lost 10 bases and J 7 bases, leaving 19 bases between the germline ends. DNA of the CDR3: TGTGCCACCCTCGGCGGGGGCTTGGGTGAAAAACTGTTTTTT. As protein: CATLGGGLGEKLFF.

This chain links TRBV6-5 with TRBJ2-1; 8 nucleotides line up with TRBD2. Germline lookup yields CDR1 MNHEY and CDR2 SVGAGI. J was trimmed by 4 bases and V by 4 bases; bases with no gene match: 6. The CDR3 extends over 15 amino acids. The CDR3 DNA sequence: TGTGCCAGCAGTTTACGGGGGGGTCTTTACAATGAGCAGTTCTTC. It translates to CASSLRGGLYNEQFF.

The gene calls are TRBV7-2 and TRBJ2-2; TRBD1 aligns across 10 bases. The CDR3 loop spans 17 amino acids. With V trimmed by 5 bases and J by 4 bases, 10 bases remained unmatched. Per the germline V gene, CDR1 is SGHTA and CDR2 is FQGNSA. The CDR3 DNA reads TGTGCCAGCAGCCCGCGACCGGGACAGGGGCGCACCGGGGAGCTGTTTTTT. It specifies CASSPRPGQGRTGELFF.

The chain is built from TRBV6-4 and TRBJ2-1; possibly TRBD2 for D (5 bases). CDR1 is MRHNA and CDR2 is SNTAGT in the germline V gene. The ends were cut back, 4 bases at V and 9 bases at J, with 13 bases in the middle. CDR3 length equals 13 residues. The CDR3 region is CASSVSAGFEQFF. The CDR3 nucleotides are TGTGCCAGCAGTGTCTCGGCGGGCTTTGAGCAGTTCTTC.

This clone was seen ten or more times. The rearrangement links TRBV19 to TRBJ2-3; 7 bases align to TRBD2. The CDR3 totals 14 residues. Germline values: CDR1 LNHDA, CDR2 SQIVND (reference sequence). With 5 bases clipped from V and 1 base from J, the junction kept 3 bases outside the gene matches. In DNA form, the CDR3 reads TGTGCCAGTAGTTTGGGGGGGGGCACAGATACGCAGTATTTT. Its protein product is CASSLGGGTDTQYF.

The chain is built from TRBV30 and TRBJ1-2; the match to TRBD1 covers 7 bases. The CDR3 has 14 amino acids. The V segment lost 2 bases and the J segment 7 bases; nucleotides outside the gene matches: 10. Germline loops: CDR1 GTSNPN, CDR2 SVGIG (reference sequence). The CDR3 DNA is TGTGCCTGGAGTACCATTGGGACAGCGGGTGGCTACACCTTC. Residues: CAWSTIGTAGGYTF.

The chain employs TRBV9 and TRBJ2-3, with 12 bases lining up with TRBD2. This CDR3 comprises 15 residues. Unmatched junction bases numbered 2, after V lost 2 bases and J lost 4 bases. Germline CDR1 reads SGDLS; CDR2 reads YYNGEE. The CDR3 bases are TGTGCCAGCAGCGTGACTAGCGGGAGATCAGATACGCAGTATTTT. As protein: CASSVTSGRSDTQYF.

This rearrangement joins TRBV4-3 to TRBJ2-4; the match to TRBD1 covers 7 bases. After removal of 7 bases from V and 0 bases from J, the junction contained 24 bases not matched to a gene. Looked up from germline, CDR1 is LGHNA and CDR2 is YSLEER. The CDR3 covers 21 residues. The CDR3 sequence is CASTFRTGPDIARLAKNIQYF. Written as DNA, the CDR3 is TGCGCCAGCACCTTTCGGACAGGACCAGATATTGCCCGTTTAGCCAAAAACATTCAGTACTTC.

The V and J genes are TRBV11-3 and TRBJ1-4; D might be TRBD1 (5 bases). V dropped 4 bases and J dropped 7 bases, with 19 bases sitting between them. This CDR3 contains 16 residues. Germline CDR1 and CDR2: SGHNT and YENEEA. CDR3 sequence reads: CASSSGEGRGGEKLFF. CDR3 DNA sequence: TGTGCCAGCAGCTCCGGGGAGGGGCGCGGAGGTGAAAAACTGTTTTTT.

The chain links TRBV30 to TRBJ1-1; 11 nucleotides line up with TRBD1. The length of the CDR3 is 15 residues. The junction had 5 bases not matched to a gene; V was cut back by 1 base and J by 4 bases. Germline loops: CDR1 GTSNPN, CDR2 SVGIG (reference sequence). CDR3 sequence (DNA): TGTGCCTGGAGTGCCCTCGGGACAGGGGGCACTGAAGCTTTCTTT. As protein: CAWSALGTGGTEAFF.

The chain links TRBV18 to TRBJ1-1; 9 positions agree with TRBD1. Germline values: CDR1 KGHSH, CDR2 LQKENI. There are 14 residues in the CDR3. Trimming at V came to 8 bases and at J to 1 base, leaving 5 bases not matched to a gene. The CDR3 DNA is TGTGCCAGCACGGACAGGGGCCAGAACACTGAAGCTTTCTTT. This encodes CASTDRGQNTEAFF.

J is TRBJ2-5 and V is TRBV7-9; tentative D call: TRBD2 (6 bases). Germline lookup yields CDR1 SEHNR and CDR2 FQNEAQ (reference sequence). The CDR3 runs 15 residues. Trimming pared 1 base from V and 5 bases from J, leaving 14 bases between. The CDR3 nucleotides are TGTGCCAGCAGCTTAGGTGGGCTAGCGTGGGAGACCCAGTACTTC. Its translation: CASSLGGLAWETQYF.